A selection of T cell receptor beta chains follows, all from one sample in a study of T cell responses to AZD1222 COVID-19 vaccine. This table comes from immunoSEQ multiplex PCR, and its TCRdb copy is limited to in-frame clones, with some not included. Of roughly 95,000 clones listed, roughly 90% are singletons. This specimen was peripheral blood, taken on day 0 of AZD1222 vaccination. These receptors originate from an adult in good health. CDR3s include the opening cysteine and the closing phenylalanine or tryptophan. Each record gives: V gene, J gene, D gene, clone size, CDR3 DNA, CDR3 protein. The D gene is left open where the match is weak. Size tells how often a clone was seen (once, few, many) or the class of an expanded clone, and some rows leave it out.

>TRBV2|TRBJ1-6|.|few
TGTGCCAGCAGTGATCAAGGTCCGTATAATTCACCCCTCCACTTT
CASSDQGPYNSPLHF
>TRBV11-2|TRBJ1-1|.|.
TGTGCCAGCAGCCCCCGGGAAGGCACTGAAGCTTTCTTT
CASSPREGTEAFF
>TRBV19|TRBJ2-7|TRBD1|once
TGTGCCAGTAGTCGGGACAGAACCTCCTACGAGCAGTACTTC
CASSRDRTSYEQYF
>TRBV27|TRBJ2-7|.|.
TGTGCCAGCAGTTTAGGACAGATCAGCTACGAGCAGTACTTC
CASSLGQISYEQYF
>TRBV3-1/TRBV3-2|TRBJ2-3|TRBD2|.
TGTGCCAGCAGCCAAGATGGACTAGATGTGGTCACAGATACGCAGTATTTT
CASSQDGLDVVTDTQYF
>TRBV5-1|TRBJ2-1|.|.
TGCGCCAGCGGATTTGAGGGGACGTACAATGAGCAGTTCTTC
CASGFEGTYNEQFF
>TRBV29-1|TRBJ2-7|.|.
TGCAGCGTTGGTGCATGGACAAGCGGAACCAGCTCCTACGAGCAGTACTTC
CSVGAWTSGTSSYEQYF
>TRBV10-3|TRBJ1-2|.|.
TGTGCCATAGCACAGTCCCTTAACTATGGCTACACCTTC
CAIAQSLNYGYTF
>TRBV5-1|TRBJ2-5|.|.
TGCGCCAGCAGATTAGGTCAGATACAAGAGACCCAGTACTTC
CASRLGQIQETQYF
>TRBV30|TRBJ1-1|TRBD1|.
TGTGCCTGGAGTGCAAGACAGGGCTTCACTGAAGCTTTCTTT
CAWSARQGFTEAFF
>TRBV3-1/TRBV3-2|TRBJ2-1|TRBD1|.
TGTGCCAGCAGCCCGGACAGGGGGGCCTACAATGAGCAGTTCTTC
CASSPDRGAYNEQFF
>TRBV27|TRBJ1-4|.|.
TGTGCCAGCAGTGACCTGGGGCCCACTAATGAAAAACTGTTTTTT
CASSDLGPTNEKLFF
>TRBV9|TRBJ1-2|.|.
TGTGCCAGCAGCGCACAAAGGGGATGGTATGGCTACACCTTC
CASSAQRGWYGYTF
>TRBV5-5|TRBJ2-7|TRBD2|.
TGTGCCAGCAGTATCGGAGCGGGGAGCTCCTACGAGCAGTACTTC
CASSIGAGSSYEQYF
>TRBV7-9|TRBJ1-1|TRBD1|.
TGTGCCAGCAGCTTTTTCACAGGGGGCTGGACGTACACTGAAGCTTTCTTT
CASSFFTGGWTYTEAFF
>TRBV20-1|TRBJ2-1|.|.
TGCAGTGCTAGAAACTATGAGCAGTTCTTC
CSARNYEQFF
>TRBV9|TRBJ2-1|.|.
TGTGCCAGCAGCGCGCGGTCCTCGCTGGCAATCGCGGAGCAGTTCTTC
CASSARSSLAIAEQFF
>TRBV27|TRBJ2-7|.|.
TGTGCCAGCAGCCCCACCCCCCCCTACGAGCAGTACTTC
CASSPTPPYEQYF
>TRBV28|TRBJ2-7|TRBD2|.
TGTGCCAGCAGTTTAAGTTTGGGGGAGGGCCGCTACGAGCAGTACTTC
CASSLSLGEGRYEQYF
>TRBV12-3/TRBV12-4|TRBJ1-2|.|.
TGTGCCAGCAGTTCCAGTAACTATGGCTACACCTTC
CASSSSNYGYTF
>TRBV29-1|TRBJ1-4|.|.
TGCAGCGTCCTCAATGAAAAACTGTTTTTT
CSVLNEKLFF
>TRBV11-3|TRBJ2-1|TRBD2|.
TGTGCCAGCAGCTCCCGCCTTAGCGGGAGCTCCTACAATGAGCAGTTCTTC
CASSSRLSGSSYNEQFF
>TRBV27|TRBJ2-7|.|few
TGTGCCAGCAGTTCCCGCGGGGTTTCCTACGAGCAGTACTTC
CASSSRGVSYEQYF
>TRBV5-5|TRBJ1-1|TRBD1|.
TGTGCCAGCAGCTGGGGGACAGGTACGAACACTGAAGCTTTCTTT
CASSWGTGTNTEAFF
>TRBV7-9|TRBJ1-2|.|.
TGTGCCAGCAGCTTAGACTACGGCCTCTACTATGGCTACACCTTC
CASSLDYGLYYGYTF
>TRBV5-4|TRBJ2-1|TRBD2|.
TGTGCCAGCAGCAAGTGGCGGGAGGGCCTCAATGAGCAGTTCTTC
CASSKWREGLNEQFF
>TRBV2|TRBJ2-1|TRBD2|.
TGTGCCGGAACCGGACCCCGGACTAGCGGGAGGGCCCAGCAGTTCTTC
CAGTGPRTSGRAQQFF
>TRBV7-9|TRBJ2-7|.|.
TGTGCCAGCAGCTTAGTTGGATACGAGCAGTACTTC
CASSLVGYEQYF
>TRBV7-8|TRBJ1-1|TRBD1|.
TGTGCCAGCAGCTTAGGGACAGGGCCCATGAACACTGAAGCTTTCTTT
CASSLGTGPMNTEAFF
>TRBV24-1|TRBJ2-1|TRBD2|.
TGTGCCACCAGTGAAGATGAGAGGACTAGCGGGAGTGGGAGCTCCTACAATGAGCAGTTCTTC
CATSEDERTSGSGSSYNEQFF
>TRBV9|TRBJ2-7|TRBD2|.
TGTGCCAGCAGCTTCGGGACTAGCGGCTCCTACGAGCAGTACTTC
CASSFGTSGSYEQYF